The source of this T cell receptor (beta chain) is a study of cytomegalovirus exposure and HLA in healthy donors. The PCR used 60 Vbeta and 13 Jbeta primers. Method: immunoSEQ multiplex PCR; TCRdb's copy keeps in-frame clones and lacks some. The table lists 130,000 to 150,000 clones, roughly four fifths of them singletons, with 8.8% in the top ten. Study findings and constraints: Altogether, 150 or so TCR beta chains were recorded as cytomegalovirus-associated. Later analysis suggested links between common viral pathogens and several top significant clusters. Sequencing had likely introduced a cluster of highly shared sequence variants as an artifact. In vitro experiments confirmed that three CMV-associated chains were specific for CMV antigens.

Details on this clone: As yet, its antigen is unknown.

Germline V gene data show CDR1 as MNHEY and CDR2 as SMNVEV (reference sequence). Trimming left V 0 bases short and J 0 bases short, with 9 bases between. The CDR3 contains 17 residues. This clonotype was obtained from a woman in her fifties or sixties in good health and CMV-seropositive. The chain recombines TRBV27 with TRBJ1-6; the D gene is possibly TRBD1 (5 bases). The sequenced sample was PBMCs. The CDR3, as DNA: TGTGCCAGCAGTTTATCACGACAGATCTCCTATAATTCACCCCTCCACTTT. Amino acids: CASSLSRQISYNSPLHF.